This T cell receptor (beta chain) was retrieved from a study of brain T cells in children with intractable seizures. Study results and limitations: Viral specificity was inferred only from CDR3 similarity; HCMV serostatus was unknown.

Points on this clone: The antigen is undetermined.

V was shortened by 4 bases and J by 0 bases, with 10 bases between the two germline ends. There are 15 residues in the CDR3. Germline V gene lookup returns CDR1 KGHSH and CDR2 LQKENI. The method was immunoSEQ multiplex PCR; TCRdb's version includes in-frame clones alone and lacks a portion of them. The repertoire holds about 340,000 clones, with over 90% as singletons. Time point indicated: blood from clinic visit 5 months post-surgery; TSC patient then seizure free. Sequencing was limited to surgery cases with top T cell transcript signatures in brain tissue. Patients received at least one anti-epileptic drug before surgery.

The TCR was taken from a boy under three years old with tuberous sclerosis and intractable seizures. The specimen comprised peripheral blood, sampled more than 4 months after surgery. The V gene is TRBV18, the J gene TRBJ2-1; D possibly corresponds to TRBD2 (6 bases). CDR3 amino acids: CASSRTGSSYNEQFF. The DNA for the CDR3 is TGTGCCAGCTCACGCACCGGGAGCTCCTACAATGAGCAGTTCTTC. The whole variable domain, filled in from reference TRBV18 and TRBJ2-1, reads NAGVMQNPRHLVRRRGQEARLRCSPMKGHSHVYWYRQLPEEGLKFMVYLQKENIIDESGMPKERFSAEFPKEGPSILRIQQVVRGDSAAYFCASSRTGSSYNEQFFGPGTRLTVL.